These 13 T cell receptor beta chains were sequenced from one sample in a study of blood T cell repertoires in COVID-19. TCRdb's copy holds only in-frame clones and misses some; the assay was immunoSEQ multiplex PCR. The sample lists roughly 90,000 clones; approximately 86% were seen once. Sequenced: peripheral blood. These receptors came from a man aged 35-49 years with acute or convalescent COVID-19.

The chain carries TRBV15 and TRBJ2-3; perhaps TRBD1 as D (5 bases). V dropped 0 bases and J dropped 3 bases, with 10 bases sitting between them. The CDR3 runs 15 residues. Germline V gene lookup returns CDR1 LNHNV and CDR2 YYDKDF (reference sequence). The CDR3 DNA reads TGTGCCACCAGCAGAGATGACAGTCCTACAGATACGCAGTATTTT. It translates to CATSRDDSPTDTQYF. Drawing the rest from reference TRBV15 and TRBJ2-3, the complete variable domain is DAMVIQNPRYQVTQFGKPVTLSCSQTLNHNVMYWYQQKSSQAPKLLFHYYDKDFNNEADTPDNFQSRRPNTSFCFLDIRSPGLGDTAMYLCATSRDDSPTDTQYFGPGTRLTVL.

CDR3 residues: CASSPPRDFSGNTIYF. Written as DNA, the CDR3 is TGTGCCAGCAGTCCACCCCGGGACTTCTCTGGAAACACCATATATTTT. J is TRBJ1-3 and V is TRBV2; possibly TRBD1 for D (5 bases). Looked up from germline, CDR1 is SNHLY and CDR2 is FYNNEI. Trimming removed 5 bases from V and 0 bases from J, with 14 bases in between. This CDR3 has 16 amino acids.

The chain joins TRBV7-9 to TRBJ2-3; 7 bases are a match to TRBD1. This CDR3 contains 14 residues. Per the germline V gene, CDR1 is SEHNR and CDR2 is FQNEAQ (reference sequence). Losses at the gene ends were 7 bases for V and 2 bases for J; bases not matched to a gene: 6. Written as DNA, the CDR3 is TGTGCCAGCAACCCCCAGGGGGACACAGATACGCAGTATTTT. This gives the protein CASNPQGDTDTQYF.

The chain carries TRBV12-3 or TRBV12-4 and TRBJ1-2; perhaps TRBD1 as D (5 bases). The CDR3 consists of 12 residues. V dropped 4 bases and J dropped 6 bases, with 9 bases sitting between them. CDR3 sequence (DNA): TGTGCCAGCAGTTCGGACATTGATGGCTACACCTTC. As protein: CASSSDIDGYTF.

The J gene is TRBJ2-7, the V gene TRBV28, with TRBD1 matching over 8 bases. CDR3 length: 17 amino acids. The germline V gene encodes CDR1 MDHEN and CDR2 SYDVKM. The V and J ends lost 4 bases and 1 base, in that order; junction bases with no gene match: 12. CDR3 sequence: CASSSKPGTGRSYEQYF. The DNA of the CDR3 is TGTGCCAGCAGTTCTAAACCGGGGACAGGCAGATCCTACGAGCAGTACTTC.

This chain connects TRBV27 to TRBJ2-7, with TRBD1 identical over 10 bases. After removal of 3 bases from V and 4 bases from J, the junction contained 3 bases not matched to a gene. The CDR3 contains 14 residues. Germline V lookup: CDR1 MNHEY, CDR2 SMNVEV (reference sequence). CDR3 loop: CASSFGTGVYEQYF. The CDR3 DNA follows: TGTGCCAGCAGTTTCGGGACAGGGGTTTACGAGCAGTACTTC.

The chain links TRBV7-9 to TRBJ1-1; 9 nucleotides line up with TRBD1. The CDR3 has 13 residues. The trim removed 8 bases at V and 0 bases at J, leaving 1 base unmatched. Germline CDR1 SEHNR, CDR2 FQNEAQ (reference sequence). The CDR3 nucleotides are TGTGCCAGCGGACAGGGGTTGAACACTGAAGCTTTCTTT. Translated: CASGQGLNTEAFF.

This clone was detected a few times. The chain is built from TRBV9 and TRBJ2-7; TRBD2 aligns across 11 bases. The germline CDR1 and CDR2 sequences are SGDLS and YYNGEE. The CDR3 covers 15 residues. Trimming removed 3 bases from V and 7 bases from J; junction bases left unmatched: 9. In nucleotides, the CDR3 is TGTGCCAGCAGCGACGGGACTAGCGGAACCGAAGAGCAGTACTTC. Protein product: CASSDGTSGTEEQYF.

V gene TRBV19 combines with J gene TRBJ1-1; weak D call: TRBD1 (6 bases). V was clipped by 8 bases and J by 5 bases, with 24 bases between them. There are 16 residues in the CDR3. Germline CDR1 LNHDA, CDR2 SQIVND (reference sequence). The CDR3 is CASHIQGIGMMTEAFF. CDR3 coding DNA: TGTGCCAGTCACATTCAGGGGATCGGGATGATGACTGAAGCTTTCTTT.

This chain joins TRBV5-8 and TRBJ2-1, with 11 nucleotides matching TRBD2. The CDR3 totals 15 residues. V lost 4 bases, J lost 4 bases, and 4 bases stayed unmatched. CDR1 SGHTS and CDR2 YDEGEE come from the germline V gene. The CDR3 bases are TGTGCCAGCAGCCCAGGGACTAGCGGTTACAATGAGCAGTTCTTC. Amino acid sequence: CASSPGTSGYNEQFF.

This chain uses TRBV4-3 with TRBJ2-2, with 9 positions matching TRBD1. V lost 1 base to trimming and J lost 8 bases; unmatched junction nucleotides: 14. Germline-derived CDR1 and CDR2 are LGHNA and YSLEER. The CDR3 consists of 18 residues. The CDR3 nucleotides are TGCGCCAGCAGCCAAGCGGACAGGGGAGGGCTGGGTGGAGGGGAGCTGTTTTTT. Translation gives CASSQADRGGLGGGELFF.

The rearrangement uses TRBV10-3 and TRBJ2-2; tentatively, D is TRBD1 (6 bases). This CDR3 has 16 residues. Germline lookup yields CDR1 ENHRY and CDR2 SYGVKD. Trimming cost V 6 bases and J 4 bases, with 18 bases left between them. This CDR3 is CAISATGTTATGELFF. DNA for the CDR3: TGTGCCATCAGCGCAACCGGGACAACTGCCACCGGGGAGCTGTTTTTT.

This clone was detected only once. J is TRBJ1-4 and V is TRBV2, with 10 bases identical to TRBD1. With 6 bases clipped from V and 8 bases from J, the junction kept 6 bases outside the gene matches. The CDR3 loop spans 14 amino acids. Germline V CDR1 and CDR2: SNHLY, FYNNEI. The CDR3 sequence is CASRGQGVEEKLFF. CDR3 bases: TGTGCCAGCAGAGGACAGGGGGTGGAGGAAAAACTGTTTTTT.